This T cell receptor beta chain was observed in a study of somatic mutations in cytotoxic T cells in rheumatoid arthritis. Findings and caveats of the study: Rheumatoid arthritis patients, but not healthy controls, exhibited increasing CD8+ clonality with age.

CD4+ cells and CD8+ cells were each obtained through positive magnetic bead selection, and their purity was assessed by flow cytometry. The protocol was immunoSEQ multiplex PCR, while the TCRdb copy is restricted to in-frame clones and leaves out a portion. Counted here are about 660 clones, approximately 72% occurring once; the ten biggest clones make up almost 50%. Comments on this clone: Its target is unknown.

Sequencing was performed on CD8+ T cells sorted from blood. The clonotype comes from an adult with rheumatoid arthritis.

This CDR3 is CACAAGNTGELFF. The CDR3 nucleotides read TGTGCCTGCGCAGCGGGAAACACCGGGGAGCTGTTTTTT. The chain employs TRBV7-9 and TRBJ2-2, with 7 positions matching TRBD2. This CDR3 comprises 13 residues. The V and J ends lost 11 bases and 2 bases, in that order; junction bases with no gene match: 5. Looked up from germline, CDR1 is SEHNR and CDR2 is FQNEAQ (reference sequence).